A selection of T cell receptor beta chains follows, all from one sample in a study of CXCR3-negative and CXCR3-positive naive CD8 T cells. TCRdb reprocessed the 5' RACE reads and stores each CDR3 protein as one record, lacking DNA. The sample data list under 75,000 distinct CDR3 sequences. Sequenced input: naive CXCR3+ CD8+ T cells from blood. The receptors derive from a human donor in good health. Some clones in this sample may be carry-over from other donors' samples. The CDR3 runs from the conserved cysteine through the conserved F or W. Fields, in order: V gene, J gene, CDR3 protein.

>TRBV7-8|TRBJ1-1
CASSFRPGQPNTEAFF
>TRBV6-2/TRBV6-3|TRBJ1-1
CASSFNRDRQNTEAFF
>TRBV20-1|TRBJ2-6
CSAQHPSGGSNSSGANVLTF
>TRBV7-2|TRBJ1-3
CASKEQLSSGNTIYF
>TRBV19|TRBJ1-1
CASTPGGHAAAFF
>TRBV24-1|TRBJ2-2
CATSDYGDRDTGELFF
>TRBV19|TRBJ2-1
CASSIWQGKKNEQFF
>TRBV3-1|TRBJ2-7
CASSQDWGGFGEQYF
>TRBV19|TRBJ2-1
CASSSSAGLNEQFF
>TRBV27|TRBJ2-7
CASSLGDPYEQYF
>TRBV28|TRBJ2-7
CASRGGLAEPLYTYEQYF
>TRBV29-1|TRBJ1-2
CSVPNEGRYGYTF
>TRBV29-1|TRBJ2-7
CSAAASSYEQYF
>TRBV7-9|TRBJ1-5
CASSLPGSNQPQHF
>TRBV11-2|TRBJ2-2
CASSLTPTAGPQAGELFF
>TRBV10-3|TRBJ2-1
CAIGAPAGEDEQFF
>TRBV20-1|TRBJ2-3
CSARPGTSGGAHYTDTQYF
>TRBV7-6|TRBJ2-2
CASTEVSGELFF
>TRBV12-3/TRBV12-4|TRBJ2-5
CASSLDRGGVETQYF
>TRBV7-9|TRBJ2-7
CASSHDRLYEQYF
>TRBV6-2/TRBV6-3|TRBJ2-7
CASSYSRDIAGFEQYF
>TRBV20-1|TRBJ1-1
CSASGQGDTEAFF
>TRBV7-2|TRBJ1-2
CASGLQGDYGYTF
>TRBV29-1|TRBJ1-1
CSVNLGALNTEAFF
>TRBV7-2|TRBJ1-1
CASSVDRGANTEAFF
>TRBV12-3/TRBV12-4|TRBJ2-1
CASSLVQYNEQFF
>TRBV20-1|TRBJ2-7
CSATLDINYEQYF
>TRBV7-8|TRBJ2-3
CASSTLAADTQYF
>TRBV4-1|TRBJ2-3
CASSQGQAGGPPDTQYF
>TRBV6-5|TRBJ2-3
CASSTWAIPDTQYF
>TRBV12-3/TRBV12-4|TRBJ2-5
CASSLQEYQETQYF